The 11 T cell receptor beta chains below come from one sample, sequenced in a study of blood T cell repertoires in COVID-19. Method: immunoSEQ multiplex PCR; TCRdb's copy keeps in-frame clones and lacks some. Of about 84,000 clones in the sample, 70% to 75% were seen once. Input material: peripheral blood. These receptors were collected from a man aged 45-60 years with active or convalescent COVID-19.

The V call is TRBV30, the J call TRBJ2-5, with TRBD2 matching 7 bases. The CDR3 is 14 residues long. From germline, CDR1 is GTSNPN and CDR2 SVGIG (reference sequence). Trimming at V came to 2 bases and at J to 2 bases, leaving 5 bases not matched to a gene. CDR3 in amino acids: CAWSKLARQETQYF. DNA for the CDR3: TGTGCCTGGAGTAAACTAGCGCGACAAGAGACCCAGTACTTC.

V gene TRBV19 combines with J gene TRBJ1-4; TRBD1 might be the D (5 bases). Trimming cost V 3 bases and J 8 bases, with 16 bases left between them. CDR1 and CDR2 (germline): LNHDA, SQIVND (reference sequence). The CDR3 is made up of 15 amino acids. The CDR3 DNA follows: TGTGCCAGTAGTATCCCGGACGCAGGGAAGGAAAAACTGTTTTTT. It is translated as CASSIPDAGKEKLFF.

By its share, this clone is medium-sized. The V and J genes are TRBV29-1 and TRBJ2-7, with no clear D. V gave up 7 bases and J gave up 3 bases, with 13 bases separating them. The CDR3 loop spans 12 amino acids. From germline, CDR1 is SQVTM and CDR2 ANQGSEA. CDR3 bases: TGCAGCGCTTATAACGGCGGCTACGAGCAGTACTTC. Protein sequence: CSAYNGGYEQYF.

On this clone: In the same sample, other DNA sequences code for this CDR3. The chain combines TRBV7-2 with TRBJ2-7, with D unclear. CDR3 length equals 11 residues. V dropped 5 bases and J dropped 3 bases, with 5 bases sitting between them. Germline assignment: CDR1 SGHTA and CDR2 FQGNSA. The CDR3 reads CASSPGYEQYF. In DNA form, the CDR3 reads TGTGCCAGCAGCCCCGGCTACGAGCAGTACTTC.

This chain links TRBV27 with TRBJ2-7; 8 bases map to TRBD1. The CDR3 has 15 amino acids. The V and J ends lost 5 bases and 0 bases, in that order; junction bases with no gene match: 6. Germline V gene lookup returns CDR1 MNHEY and CDR2 SMNVEV (reference sequence). The CDR3 region is CASSTDRGSSYEQYF. In DNA, the CDR3 is TGTGCCAGCAGTACAGACAGGGGAAGCTCCTACGAGCAGTACTTC.

The chain carries TRBV4-1 and TRBJ1-1; maybe TRBD1 (6 bases). The CDR3 spans 14 residues. Per germline, CDR1 MGHRA and CDR2 YSYEKL. Trimming removed 1 base at V and 1 base at J, with 7 bases between. CDR3 sequence: CASSQGGGNTEAFF. The CDR3 nucleotides are TGCGCCAGCAGCCAAGGAGGGGGGAACACTGAAGCTTTCTTT.

The J gene is TRBJ1-1, the V gene TRBV6-2 or TRBV6-3; weak D call: TRBD1 (6 bases). There are 14 residues in the CDR3. Between the trimmed V and J ends, which lost 5 bases and 1 base, there was a span of 11 bases. Germline lookup yields CDR1 MNHEY and CDR2 SVGEGT. CDR3 region: CASSPTDRNTEAFF. The CDR3 coding sequence is TGTGCCAGCAGTCCCACGGACAGGAACACTGAAGCTTTCTTT.

The table lists this clone with a few counts. The CDR3 sequence is CASRQGGDEKLFF. The CDR3, as DNA: TGTGCCAGCAGACAGGGCGGTGATGAAAAACTGTTTTTT. The chain carries TRBV3-1 (or the pseudogene TRBV3-2) and TRBJ1-4, with a weak D call TRBD1 (6 bases). Germline V gives CDR1 LGHDT, CDR2 YNNKEL (reference sequence). The CDR3 is 13 residues long. V lost 6 bases and J lost 6, with 11 bases in between.

This clone came up a few times. The J gene is TRBJ2-7, the V gene TRBV6-2 or TRBV6-3, with 10 bases matching TRBD1. Germline lookup yields CDR1 MNHEY and CDR2 SVGEGT. Trimming removed 3 bases from V and 3 bases from J; junction bases left unmatched: 11. This CDR3 comprises 17 residues. CDR3 bases: TGTGCCAGCAGTTATTATGCGGGACAGGGGAAAATCTACGAGCAGTACTTC. This translates into CASSYYAGQGKIYEQYF.

V gene TRBV18 combines with J gene TRBJ2-5, with a possible D match to TRBD1 (5 bases). Trimming pared 6 bases from V and 6 bases from J, leaving 14 bases between. This CDR3 spans 13 amino acids. CDR1 is KGHSH, CDR2 LQKENI, per germline. CDR3 amino acids: CASSLDSSQTQYF. Here the CDR3 DNA reads TGTGCCAGCTCGCTTGACAGTTCCCAGACCCAGTACTTC.

The chain recombines TRBV3-1 (or the pseudogene TRBV3-2) with TRBJ1-2; D gene unclear. Germline V gene data show CDR1 as LGHDT and CDR2 as YNNKEL (reference sequence). The CDR3 covers 14 residues. Deletions cut 4 bases from V and 2 bases from J, with 11 bases between. The CDR3 loop reads CASSPRSINYGYTF. CDR3 bases: TGTGCCAGCAGCCCGCGGTCGATAAACTATGGCTACACCTTC.